This T cell receptor beta chain was observed in a study of shared clonotypes between healthy human individuals (dated by TCRdb to 2018 to 2021). Regarding the complete study: A few men and a couple of women, aged 18 to 49 years, made up the cohort. For each donor, CD4 naive and CD4 memory were each run on three plates, CD8 naive on two plates, and CD8 memory on one plate. To estimate repertoire size and how much clonotype sharing occurs between individuals, the study deeply sequenced the blood TCR repertoires of about five healthy adults. Libraries were prepared and TCR repertoires were sequenced by different laboratories using diverse techniques, in order to increase sequencing depth and limit assay-specific biases. Each donor's leukapheresis produced roughly between roughly 0.9 and 9 billion PBMCs.

CDR1 and CDR2, per the germline V gene, are SGDLS and YYNGEE. Cut back by 0 bases and 6 bases, the V and J ends lie 13 bases apart. From the cysteine through the phenylalanine, the CDR3 covers 15 amino acids. Only the CDR3 DNA is retained, 45 bases long and in frame from the first base. The study at large found these results: Pairwise subsampling indicated that sequencing depth was expected to affect the degree of clonotype sharing among donors. The small number of donors limited the genetic and exposure-history diversity represented. Sampling was restricted to blood, and TCR repertoires in tissue are likely to differ from TCR repertoires in blood. When a few donors were compared, the shared fraction of clonotypes was about 5.5% for naive CD4, about 4% for naive CD8, 2.3% for memory CD4, and 0.4% for memory CD8. Rarefaction of sorted-subset datasets indicated incomplete sequencing despite the large sequencing depth. Naive subsets generally had larger estimated clonotype richness than memory subsets. Higher generation probabilities were observed for clonotypes shared by all four sorted-subset donors than for non-shared clonotypes.

The donors were healthy, HIV-negative adults with no recently reported acute infections or vaccinations. Every donor was a Caucasian adult residing in Nashville, Tennessee, USA. Magnetic negative selection was used to enrich CD4+ T cells, after which naive cells were positively selected on CD45RA and the negative fraction became the memory subset. After blood collection by leukapheresis, PBMCs were isolated using Ficoll-Histopaque density gradient centrifugation and then cryopreserved in the vapor phase of liquid nitrogen. Analytical flow cytometry was used to check the purity and quantity of each magnetically sorted T cell population. Genomic DNA was isolated from every sorted fraction and measured by UV absorbance on a Nanodrop 2000c. Note on this clone: This clone's antigen is unknown. No much larger clonotype is one base removed from it; base qualities were not supplied.

Using the deep immunoSEQ assay, TCR CDR3 regions were amplified from genomic DNA by multiplex PCR. Genomic DNA extracted from each cell subset was distributed evenly over all wells of several immunoSEQ 96-well plates, and each plate served as one replicate. For sorted subsets, roughly 200 ng genomic DNA, equal to approximately 30,000 T cell genomes, was loaded into each replicate PCR. The purified libraries were quantified using a Qubit 3.0 fluorometer, sized with a Bioanalyzer 2100, and then quantified again using the KAPA Library Quantification kit. Every immunoSEQ 96-well plate was sequenced on a dedicated single-read 150-cycle Illumina NextSeq 550 flow cell. The authors' pipeline ran thus. Because the immunoSEQ output held only junctional sequences and lacked quality scores, the filtering could not match the filtering applied to full-length reads. To assign V/J genes and CDR3, sequences were annotated against IMGT germline references using PyIR, a Python wrapper for IgBLAST v1.9. Reads were removed for weak V/J assignments (E-value above 1e-6), missing CDR3, stop codons, out-of-frame junctions, or ambiguous translated residues. V3J clonotypes were defined by identical inferred V gene, J gene, and CDR3 amino acid sequence. Percentage overlap between repertoires was calculated by dividing the number of shared unique clonotypes by the size of the smaller repertoire. Three approaches were used to assess repertoire richness: RTK rarefaction, the Chao1 estimator, and Recon v2.1 estimates of unobserved clonotypes. OLGA was used to compute generation probabilities for all TCRbeta clonotypes that the gDNA method yielded from a few donors. TCRdb stores this immuneACCESS table with in-frame sequences only. Part of the clones is absent; in the studies checked, under half of the shortfall reflects unresolved V genes, and no reason is known for the rest. The V and J calls and the clone size are those of that table, but D and trimming were determined from the DNA. In all, the sample holds about 1.5 million clones, and around 98% of those were seen once. About 0.45% of the sample is held by the ten biggest clonotypes.

This clonotype was obtained from a man aged 25-40 years in good health. The chain is assembled from TRBV9 and TRBJ2-1, with TRBD2 perhaps the D gene, on 6 matching bases. Sequencing was carried out using naive CD4+ T cells sorted from blood. The sample's cell subset or site label, decoded: CD45RA+ positively selected. The CDR3 region has the sequence CASSVAGRRGNEQFF. The nucleotide sequence is TGTGCCAGCAGCGTAGCGGGACGGCGGGGCAATGAGCAGTTCTTC. The full variable domain, completed from the reference TRBV9 and TRBJ2-1 proteins outside the CDR3, reads DSGVTQTPKHLITATGQRVTLRCSPRSGDLSVYWYQQSLDQGLQFLIQYYNGEERAKGNILERFSAQQFPDLHSELNLSSLELGDSALYFCASSVAGRRGNEQFFGPGTRLTVL.